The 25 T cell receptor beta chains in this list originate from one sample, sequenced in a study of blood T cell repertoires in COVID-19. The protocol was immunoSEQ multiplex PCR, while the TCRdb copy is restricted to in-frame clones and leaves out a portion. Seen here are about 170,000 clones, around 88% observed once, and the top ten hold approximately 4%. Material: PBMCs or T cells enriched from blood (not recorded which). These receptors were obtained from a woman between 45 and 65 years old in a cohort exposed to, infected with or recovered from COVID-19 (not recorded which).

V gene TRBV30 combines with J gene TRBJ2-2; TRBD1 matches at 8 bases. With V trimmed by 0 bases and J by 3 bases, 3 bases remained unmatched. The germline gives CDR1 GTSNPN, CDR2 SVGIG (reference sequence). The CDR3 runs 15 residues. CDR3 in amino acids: CAWSVEDRDTGELFF. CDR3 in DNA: TGTGCCTGGAGTGTGGAGGACAGGGACACCGGGGAGCTGTTTTTT.

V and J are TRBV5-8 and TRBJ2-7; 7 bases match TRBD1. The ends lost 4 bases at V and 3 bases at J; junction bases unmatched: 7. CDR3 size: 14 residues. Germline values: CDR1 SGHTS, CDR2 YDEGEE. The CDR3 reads CASSGDSSFYEQYF. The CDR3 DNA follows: TGTGCCAGCAGCGGGGACAGTAGCTTCTACGAGCAGTACTTC.

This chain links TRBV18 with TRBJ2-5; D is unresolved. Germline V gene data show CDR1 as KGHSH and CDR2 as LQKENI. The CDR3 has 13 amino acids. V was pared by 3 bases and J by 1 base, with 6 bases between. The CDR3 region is CASSPGSQETQYF. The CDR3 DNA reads TGTGCCAGCTCACCCGGGTCCCAAGAGACCCAGTACTTC.

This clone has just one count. For the CDR3, the DNA is TGTGCCAGTAGTAAGCAGGATAATGAAAAACTGTTTTTT. Translating gives CASSKQDNEKLFF. V usage is TRBV19 and J usage is TRBJ1-4; no firm D call. The CDR3 totals 13 residues. Germline values: CDR1 LNHDA, CDR2 SQIVND (reference sequence). Trimming took off 4 bases at V and 4 bases at J, with 7 bases between the two ends.

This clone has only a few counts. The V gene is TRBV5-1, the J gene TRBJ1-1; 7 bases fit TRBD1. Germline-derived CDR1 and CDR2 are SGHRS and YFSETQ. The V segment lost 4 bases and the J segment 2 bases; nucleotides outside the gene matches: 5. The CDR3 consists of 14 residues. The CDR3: CASSIRTGNTEAFF. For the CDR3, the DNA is TGCGCCAGCAGCATCAGGACAGGAAACACTGAAGCTTTCTTT.

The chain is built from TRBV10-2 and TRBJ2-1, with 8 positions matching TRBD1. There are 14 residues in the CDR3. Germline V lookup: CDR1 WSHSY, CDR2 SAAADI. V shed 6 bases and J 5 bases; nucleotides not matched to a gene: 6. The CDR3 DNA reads TGCGCCAGCAGCAGGGGGCGTAATGACAATGAGCAGTTCTTC. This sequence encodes CASSRGRNDNEQFF.

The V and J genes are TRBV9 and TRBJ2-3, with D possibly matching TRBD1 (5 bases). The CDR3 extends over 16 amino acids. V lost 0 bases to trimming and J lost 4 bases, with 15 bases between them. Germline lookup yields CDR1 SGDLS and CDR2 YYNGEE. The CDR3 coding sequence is TGTGCCAGCAGCGTAGCTTTAGGGCAGGGCGCAGATACGCAGTATTTT. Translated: CASSVALGQGADTQYF.

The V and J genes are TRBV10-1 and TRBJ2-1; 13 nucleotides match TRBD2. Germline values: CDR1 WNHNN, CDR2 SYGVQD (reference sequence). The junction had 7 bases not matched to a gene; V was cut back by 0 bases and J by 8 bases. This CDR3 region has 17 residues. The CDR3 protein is CASSESGLAGAKDEQFF. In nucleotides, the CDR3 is TGCGCCAGCAGTGAGTCAGGACTAGCGGGAGCCAAGGATGAGCAGTTCTTC.

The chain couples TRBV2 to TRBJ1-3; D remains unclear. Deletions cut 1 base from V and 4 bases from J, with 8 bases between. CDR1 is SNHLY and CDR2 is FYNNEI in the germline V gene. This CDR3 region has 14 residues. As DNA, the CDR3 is TGTGCCAGCAGTGAAGTCAGGAACGGAAACACCATATATTTT. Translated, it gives CASSEVRNGNTIYF.

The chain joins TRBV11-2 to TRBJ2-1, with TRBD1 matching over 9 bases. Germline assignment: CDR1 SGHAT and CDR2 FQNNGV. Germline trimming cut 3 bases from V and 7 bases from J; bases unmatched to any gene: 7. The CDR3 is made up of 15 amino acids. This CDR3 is CASSFPGQGLNEQFF. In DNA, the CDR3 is TGTGCCAGCAGCTTTCCGGGACAGGGTTTAAATGAGCAGTTCTTC.

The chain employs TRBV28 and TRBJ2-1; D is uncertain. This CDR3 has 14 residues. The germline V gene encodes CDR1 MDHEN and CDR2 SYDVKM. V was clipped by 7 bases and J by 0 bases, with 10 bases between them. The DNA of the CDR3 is TGTGCCAGCACCCCCCGGAGCTCCTACAATGAGCAGTTCTTC. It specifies CASTPRSSYNEQFF.

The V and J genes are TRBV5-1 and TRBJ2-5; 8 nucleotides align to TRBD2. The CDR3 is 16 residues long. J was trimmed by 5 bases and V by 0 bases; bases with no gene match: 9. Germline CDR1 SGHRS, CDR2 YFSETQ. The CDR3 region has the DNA TGCGCCAGCAGCTTGGGGAGTAGCGGGATAAAGGAGACCCAGTACTTC. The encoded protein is CASSLGSSGIKETQYF.

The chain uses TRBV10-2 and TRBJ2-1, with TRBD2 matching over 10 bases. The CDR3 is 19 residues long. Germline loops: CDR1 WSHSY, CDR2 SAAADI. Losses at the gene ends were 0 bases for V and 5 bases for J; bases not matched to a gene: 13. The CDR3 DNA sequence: TGCGCCAGCAGTGAGTCCACATCCCCTAGCGGGAGACCCCACAATGAGCAGTTCTTC. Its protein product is CASSESTSPSGRPHNEQFF.

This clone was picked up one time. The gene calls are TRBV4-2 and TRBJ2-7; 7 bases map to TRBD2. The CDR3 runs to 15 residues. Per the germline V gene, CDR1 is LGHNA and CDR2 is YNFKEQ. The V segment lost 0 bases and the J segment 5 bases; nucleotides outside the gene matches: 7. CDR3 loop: CASSQDPAGWDEQYF. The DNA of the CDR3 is TGTGCCAGCAGCCAAGATCCAGCGGGGTGGGACGAGCAGTACTTC.

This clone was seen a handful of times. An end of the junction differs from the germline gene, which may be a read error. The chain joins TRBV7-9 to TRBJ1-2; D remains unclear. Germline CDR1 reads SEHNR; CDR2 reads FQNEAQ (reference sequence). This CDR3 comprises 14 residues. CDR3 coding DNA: TGTGCCAGCATCTTAACCGGTGACCTAGGTGGCTACACCTTC. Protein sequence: CASILTGDLGGYTF.

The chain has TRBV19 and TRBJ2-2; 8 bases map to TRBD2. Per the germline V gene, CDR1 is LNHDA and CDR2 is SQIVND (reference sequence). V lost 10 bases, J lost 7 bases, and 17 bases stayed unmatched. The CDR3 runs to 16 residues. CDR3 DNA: TGTGCCACCACCAATCCACAACTAGCGGTTGTCGGGGAGCTGTTTTTT. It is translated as CATTNPQLAVVGELFF. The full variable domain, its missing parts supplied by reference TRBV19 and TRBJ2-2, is DGGITQSPKYLFRKEGQNVTLSCEQNLNHDAMYWYRQDPGQGLRLIYYSQIVNDFQKGDIAEGYSVSREKKESFPLTVTSAQKNPTAFYLCATTNPQLAVVGELFFGEGSRLTVL.

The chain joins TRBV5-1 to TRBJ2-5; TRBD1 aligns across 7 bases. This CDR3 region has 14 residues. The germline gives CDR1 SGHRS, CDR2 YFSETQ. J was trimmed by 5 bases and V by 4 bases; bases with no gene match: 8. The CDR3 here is CASSNRGVDETQYF. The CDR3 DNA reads TGCGCCAGCAGCAACAGGGGAGTCGACGAGACCCAGTACTTC.

CDR3 residues: CASSLPSGVGTQYF. As DNA, the CDR3 is TGTGCCAGCAGCTTGCCTAGCGGGGTCGGGACCCAGTACTTC. This rearrangement joins TRBV11-2 to TRBJ2-5; 9 positions agree with TRBD2. The J segment lost 7 bases and the V segment lost 3 bases, leaving 6 bases of the junction unmatched. The germline gives CDR1 SGHAT, CDR2 FQNNGV. The CDR3 sequence is 14 residues long.

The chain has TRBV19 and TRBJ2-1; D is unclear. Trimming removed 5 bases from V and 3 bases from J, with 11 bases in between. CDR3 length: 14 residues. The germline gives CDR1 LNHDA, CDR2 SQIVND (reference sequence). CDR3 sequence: CASSLRTIYNEQFF. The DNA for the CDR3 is TGTGCCAGTAGTCTACGTACTATCTACAATGAGCAGTTCTTC. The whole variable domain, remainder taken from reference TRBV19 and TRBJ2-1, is DGGITQSPKYLFRKEGQNVTLSCEQNLNHDAMYWYRQDPGQGLRLIYYSQIVNDFQKGDIAEGYSVSREKKESFPLTVTSAQKNPTAFYLCASSLRTIYNEQFFGPGTRLTVL.

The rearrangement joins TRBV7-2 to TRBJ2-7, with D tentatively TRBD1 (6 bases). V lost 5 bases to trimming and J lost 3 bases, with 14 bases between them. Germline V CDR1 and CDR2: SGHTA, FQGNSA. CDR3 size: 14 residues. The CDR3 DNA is TGTGCCAGCAGCCGGAAGGACAGCTACTACGAGCAGTACTTC. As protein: CASSRKDSYYEQYF.

CDR3 in amino acids: CASSIRRRADTQYF. Here the CDR3 DNA reads TGTGCCAGTAGTATCCGGCGGAGGGCAGATACGCAGTATTTT. This chain uses TRBV19 with TRBJ2-3; weak D call: TRBD2 (6 bases). V shed 3 bases and J shed 4 bases, with 11 bases lying between them. CDR1 is LNHDA and CDR2 is SQIVND in the germline V gene (reference sequence). The CDR3 runs to 14 residues. The variable domain in full, with the rest retrieved from reference TRBV19 and TRBJ2-3, is DGGITQSPKYLFRKEGQNVTLSCEQNLNHDAMYWYRQDPGQGLRLIYYSQIVNDFQKGDIAEGYSVSREKKESFPLTVTSAQKNPTAFYLCASSIRRRADTQYFGPGTRLTVL.

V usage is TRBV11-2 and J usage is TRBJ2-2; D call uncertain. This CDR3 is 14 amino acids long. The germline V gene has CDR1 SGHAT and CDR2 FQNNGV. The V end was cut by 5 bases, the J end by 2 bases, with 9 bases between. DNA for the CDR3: TGTGCCAGCAGCCCCCGAGCAAACACCGGGGAGCTGTTTTTT. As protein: CASSPRANTGELFF. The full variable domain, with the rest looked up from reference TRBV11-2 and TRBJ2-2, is EAGVAQSPRYKIIEKRQSVAFWCNPISGHATLYWYQQILGQGPKLLIQFQNNGVVDDSQLPKDRFSAERLKGVDSTLKIQPAKLEDSAVYLCASSPRANTGELFFGEGSRLTVL.

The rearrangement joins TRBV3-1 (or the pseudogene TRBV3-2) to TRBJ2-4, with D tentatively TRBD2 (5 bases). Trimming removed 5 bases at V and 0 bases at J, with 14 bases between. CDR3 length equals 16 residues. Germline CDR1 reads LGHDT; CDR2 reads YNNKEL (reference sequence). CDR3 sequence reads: CASSATISEAKNIQYF. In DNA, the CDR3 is TGTGCCAGCAGCGCGACTATCTCGGAAGCCAAAAACATTCAGTACTTC.

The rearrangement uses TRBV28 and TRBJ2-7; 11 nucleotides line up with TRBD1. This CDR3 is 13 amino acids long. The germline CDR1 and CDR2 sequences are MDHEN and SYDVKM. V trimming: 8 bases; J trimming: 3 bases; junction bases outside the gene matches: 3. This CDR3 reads CASRGTGGYEQYF. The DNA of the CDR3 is TGTGCCAGCCGCGGGACAGGGGGCTACGAGCAGTACTTC.

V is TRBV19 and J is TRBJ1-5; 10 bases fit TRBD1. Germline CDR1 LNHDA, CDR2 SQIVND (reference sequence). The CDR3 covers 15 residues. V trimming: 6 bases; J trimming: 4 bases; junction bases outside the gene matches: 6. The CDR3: CASRPGQGKNQPQHF. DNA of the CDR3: TGTGCCAGTAGACCGGGACAGGGGAAGAATCAGCCCCAGCATTTT. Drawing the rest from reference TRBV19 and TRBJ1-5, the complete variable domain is DGGITQSPKYLFRKEGQNVTLSCEQNLNHDAMYWYRQDPGQGLRLIYYSQIVNDFQKGDIAEGYSVSREKKESFPLTVTSAQKNPTAFYLCASRPGQGKNQPQHFGDGTRLSIL.